This T cell receptor beta chain appears in the sequencing data of a study of technical replicates of blood from a handful of donors. This CDR3 is 15 amino acids long. Germline V gives CDR1 SGHAT, CDR2 FQDESV (reference sequence). V shed 5 bases and J 0 bases; nucleotides not matched to a gene: 5. TCRdb's copy holds only in-frame clones and misses some; the assay was immunoSEQ multiplex PCR. The table includes about 100,000 clones, 85% to 95% detected once. The rearrangement joins TRBV11-1 to TRBJ2-7, with 9 bases lining up with TRBD1. Sequenced: T cells isolated from PBMCs. This receptor was taken from a human donor in good health. This CDR3 reads CASSPGQGSSYEQYF. CDR3 DNA: TGTGCCAGCAGCCCAGGACAGGGGAGCTCCTACGAGCAGTACTTC.